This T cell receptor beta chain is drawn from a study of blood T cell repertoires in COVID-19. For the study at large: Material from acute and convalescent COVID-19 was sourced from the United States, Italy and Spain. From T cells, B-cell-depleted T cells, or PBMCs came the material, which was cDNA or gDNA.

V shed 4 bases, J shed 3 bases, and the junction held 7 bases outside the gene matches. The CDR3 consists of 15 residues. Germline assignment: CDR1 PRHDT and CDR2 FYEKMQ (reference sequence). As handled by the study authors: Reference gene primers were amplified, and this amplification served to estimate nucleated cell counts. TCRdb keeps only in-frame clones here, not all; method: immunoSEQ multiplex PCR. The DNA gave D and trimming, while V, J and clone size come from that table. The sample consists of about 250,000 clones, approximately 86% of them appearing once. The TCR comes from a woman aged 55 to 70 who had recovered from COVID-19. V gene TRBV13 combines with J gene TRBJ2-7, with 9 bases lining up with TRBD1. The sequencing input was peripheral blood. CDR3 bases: TGTGCCAGCAGCTCACCGGGACAGGGAGACTACGAGCAGTACTTC. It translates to CASSSPGQGDYEQYF.